These 28 T cell receptor beta chains came from one sample sequenced in a study of Graves' ophthalmopathy and Graves' hyperthyroidism. RNA transcripts yielded amplified TCR beta CDR3 regions. The workflow started with a first-round RT-PCR run with HTBI primers and then moved on to a second-round multiplex PCR. TCRdb re-called the multiplex PCR reads with MiXCR, one entry per CDR3 protein. In the table there are 900,000 to 1,200,000 distinct CDR3 sequences, about 35% of which are singletons. The sequencing sample was made of peripheral blood or thyroid tissue (not recorded which). The receptors were gathered from an adult man with Graves' hyperthyroidism.

This clonotype has more than one count but fewer than ten. With a much larger clone just one base away, this may be a read error. The chain employs TRBV10-3 and TRBJ1-1; tentatively, D is TRBD1 (5 bases). Germline CDR1 ENHRY, CDR2 SYGVKD. V was pared by 6 bases and J by 0 bases, with 8 bases between. CDR3 size: 13 residues. Here the CDR3 reads CAIRQELNTEAFF. DNA for the CDR3: TGTGCCATCAGACAGGAACTGAACACTGAAGCTTTCTTT.

This chain links TRBV9 with TRBJ2-5, with 14 bases identical to TRBD2. With 3 bases clipped from V and 2 bases from J, the junction kept 3 bases outside the gene matches. The germline V gene has CDR1 SGDLS and CDR2 YYNGEE. The CDR3 has 16 amino acids. The CDR3 protein is CASSAGTSGRQETQYF. CDR3 in DNA: TGTGCCAGCAGCGCCGGGACTAGCGGGAGACAAGAGACCCAGTACTTC.

At least ten counts were recorded for this clonotype. V usage is TRBV12-3 or TRBV12-4 and J usage is TRBJ1-2; no reliable D call. The CDR3 spans 12 residues. V gave up 1 base and J gave up 10 bases, with 10 bases separating them. The CDR3 protein is CASSLDRQSYTF. CDR3 nucleotides: TGTGCCAGCAGTTTAGACCGGCAGTCCTACACCTTC.

About this clonotype: It may be a read error: a sequence one base away is much more abundant. The CDR3 does not close with the conserved phenylalanine or tryptophan, likely indicating a read error. The CDR3 reads CASGEGGANYGYTL. The CDR3 region has the DNA TGTGCCAGCGGGGAAGGAGGAGCTAACTATGGCTACACCCTC. The chain combines TRBV7-9 with TRBJ1-2; unclear D gene. V lost 8 bases and J 0 bases, leaving 13 bases between the germline ends. Germline CDR1 reads SEHNR; CDR2 reads FQNEAQ (reference sequence). This CDR3 has 14 amino acids.

This clonotype has at least ten counts. The chain has TRBV25-1 and TRBJ2-7, with 8 bases that match TRBD2. The J segment lost 0 bases and the V segment lost 4 bases, leaving 5 bases of the junction unmatched. There are 15 residues in the CDR3. Germline V lookup: CDR1 MGHDK, CDR2 SYGVNS. For the CDR3, the DNA is TGTGCCAGCAGTGGTATACTAGCGGACTCCTACGAGCAGTACTTC. It translates to CASSGILADSYEQYF.

This chain uses TRBV4-2 with TRBJ2-2, with D possibly called TRBD1 or TRBD2 (6 bases each). The CDR3 totals 18 residues. Trimming took off 9 bases at V and 4 bases at J, with 27 bases between the two ends. CDR1 and CDR2 from the germline V gene are LGHNA and YNFKEQ. The CDR3, as DNA: TGTGCCAGTAAGGGGGGCTGGACGGTTCGGAAGGGCACCGGGGAGCTGTTTTTT. Translating gives CASKGGWTVRKGTGELFF.

The chain carries TRBV2 and TRBJ1-5; no clear D gene. V lost 7 bases to trimming and J lost 0 bases, with 10 bases between them. This CDR3 contains 14 residues. Per the germline V gene, CDR1 is SNHLY and CDR2 is FYNNEI. Here the CDR3 reads CASTRDYSNQPQHF. The CDR3, as DNA: TGTGCCAGCACGAGGGATTATAGCAATCAGCCCCAGCATTTT.

The chain recombines TRBV2 with TRBJ2-7; D gene unclear. From germline, CDR1 is SNHLY and CDR2 FYNNEI. Trimming pared 6 bases from V and 4 bases from J, leaving 10 bases between. CDR3 length equals 12 residues. The CDR3 sequence is CASRDLRYEQYF. CDR3 bases: TGTGCCAGCAGGGACCTTCGATACGAGCAGTACTTC.

The chain has TRBV5-1 and TRBJ2-3, with D uncertain. V was cut by 3 bases and J by 2 bases, with 4 bases left in between. There are 12 residues in the CDR3. Per the germline V gene, CDR1 is SGHRS and CDR2 is YFSETQ. The CDR3 nucleotides read TGCGCCAGCAGCTCTAACACAGATACGCAGTATTTT. It translates to CASSSNTDTQYF.

There are a few counts of this clonotype. The chain carries TRBV5-6 and TRBJ2-7; 13 nucleotides match TRBD2. This CDR3 has 15 residues. J was trimmed by 6 bases and V by 3 bases; bases with no gene match: 6. The germline gives CDR1 SGHDT, CDR2 YYEEEE. The CDR3 sequence is CASSSGLAGAFEQYF. In nucleotides, the CDR3 is TGTGCCAGCAGCTCCGGACTAGCGGGAGCGTTCGAGCAGTACTTC. Looking up the rest from reference TRBV5-6 and TRBJ2-7 gives the full variable domain: DAGVTQSPTHLIKTRGQQVTLRCSPKSGHDTVSWYQQALGQGPQFIFQYYEEEERQRGNFPDRFSGHQFPNYSSELNVNALLLGDSALYLCASSSGLAGAFEQYFGPGTRLTVT.

The chain links TRBV7-2 to TRBJ2-7, with D possibly being TRBD1 (6 bases). This CDR3 region has 17 residues. V was shortened by 1 base and J by 5 bases, with 21 bases between the two germline ends. Per the germline V gene, CDR1 is SGHTA and CDR2 is FQGNSA. CDR3 protein: CASSLGPGDKGIHEQYF. CDR3 bases: TGTGCCAGCAGCTTAGGCCCAGGGGACAAAGGGATCCACGAGCAGTACTTC.

The chain couples TRBV19 to TRBJ1-5, with TRBD1 matching over 7 bases. CDR3 length equals 14 residues. Germline CDR1 and CDR2: LNHDA and SQIVND (reference sequence). The V and J ends lost 7 bases and 1 base, in that order; junction bases with no gene match: 4. CDR3 sequence (DNA): TGTGCCAGTATCAAGACAGGGAGCAATCAGCCCCAGCATTTT. Protein: CASIKTGSNQPQHF.

This chain uses TRBV29-1 with TRBJ1-1, with D unclear. The CDR3 has 13 amino acids. V shed 0 bases and J shed 2 bases, with 7 bases lying between them. Germline V CDR1 and CDR2: SQVTM, ANQGSEA. CDR3 nucleotide sequence: TGCAGCGTTGAAGAGGGGAGTAACACTGAAGCTTTCTTT. Translated, it gives CSVEEGSNTEAFF.

The chain is built from TRBV5-6 and TRBJ2-7, with a weak D call TRBD1 (5 bases). Germline lookup yields CDR1 SGHDT and CDR2 YYEEEE. With 4 bases removed from V and 6 bases from J, the gap between germline ends came to 14 bases. CDR3 length: 13 residues. DNA for the CDR3: TGTGCCAGCAGCCCCGAGGTGGGGCCCGAGCAGTACTTC. Translated, it gives CASSPEVGPEQYF.

About this clonotype itself: This is likely a read error, given that the CDR3 carries no conserved phenylalanine or tryptophan at its end. J is TRBJ2-7 and V is TRBV7-8; TRBD2 aligns across 8 bases. Trimming removed 6 bases from V and 6 bases from J; junction bases left unmatched: 7. This CDR3 has 13 residues. Germline-derived CDR1 and CDR2 are SGHVS and FQNEAQ. The CDR3 is CASRSGTSSEQYL. CDR3 nucleotide sequence: TGTGCCAGCAGGTCTGGGACTAGTTCCGAGCAGTACCTC.

The chain uses TRBV10-3 and TRBJ2-3, with D possibly being TRBD2 (6 bases). CDR1 and CDR2 (germline): ENHRY, SYGVKD. V shed 3 bases and J shed 4 bases, with 8 bases lying between them. The CDR3 length is 13 residues. The CDR3 region is CAISDSGADTQYF. Here the CDR3 DNA reads TGTGCCATCAGTGACTCGGGGGCAGATACGCAGTATTTT.

Many counts were recorded for this clonotype. The chain combines TRBV7-9 with TRBJ1-2; TRBD1 might be the D (5 bases). The CDR3 totals 13 residues. V was shortened by 6 bases and J by 4 bases, with 12 bases between the two germline ends. Germline values: CDR1 SEHNR, CDR2 FQNEAQ (reference sequence). This CDR3 is CASSPEGLYGYTF. CDR3 coding DNA: TGTGCCAGCAGTCCCGAGGGGCTCTATGGCTACACCTTC.

This clonotype has a handful of counts. J is TRBJ2-3 and V is TRBV7-9; D is unclear. CDR1 is SEHNR, CDR2 FQNEAQ, per germline (reference sequence). Between the trimmed V and J ends, which lost 7 bases and 3 bases, there was a span of 14 bases. The CDR3 totals 14 residues. CDR3: CASTQSARTDTQYF. The DNA of the CDR3 is TGTGCCAGCACCCAGTCGGCTAGAACAGATACGCAGTATTTT.

This clonotype was recorded at least ten times. The V call is TRBV12-3 or TRBV12-4, the J call TRBJ1-5; 8 bases fit TRBD1. This CDR3 contains 16 residues. V lost 6 bases and J lost 5; bases outside the gene matches: 12. For the CDR3, the DNA is TGTGCCAGCAGGGGAGACGCCGGACAGGGAGATCAGCCCCAGCATTTT. Its translation is CASRGDAGQGDQPQHF.

This clonotype was found many times. The V gene is TRBV5-5, the J gene TRBJ1-2; D ambiguous. Per the germline V gene, CDR1 is SGHKS and CDR2 is YYEKEE (reference sequence). Trimming took off 3 bases at V and 4 bases at J, with 13 bases between the two ends. CDR3 size: 14 residues. The CDR3 spells CASSSDGTPYGYTF. The CDR3 DNA follows: TGTGCCAGCAGCTCTGACGGAACTCCCTATGGCTACACCTTC.

This chain uses TRBV4-1 with TRBJ2-2, with D perhaps TRBD2 (6 bases). This CDR3 spans 17 amino acids. Germline CDR1 MGHRA, CDR2 YSYEKL. Trimming removed 2 bases from V and 5 bases from J, with 18 bases in between. This CDR3 reads CASSQHQGGDRTGELFF. For the CDR3, the DNA is TGCGCCAGCAGCCAACACCAGGGAGGCGATAGGACCGGGGAGCTGTTTTTT.

The rearrangement joins TRBV7-2 to TRBJ2-1; TRBD1 might be the D (5 bases). The V gene's germline CDR1 is SGHTA and CDR2 FQGNSA. The CDR3 extends over 16 amino acids. V was clipped by 1 base and J by 4 bases, with 14 bases between them. CDR3 in DNA: TGTGCCAGCAGCTTAGTTTCAGGGCAATATTACAATGAGCAGTTCTTC. Translated: CASSLVSGQYYNEQFF.

This clonotype appeared a few times. The chain links TRBV6-5 to TRBJ1-1; D ambiguous. V lost 0 bases to trimming and J lost 4 bases, with 12 bases between them. CDR1 and CDR2 from the germline V gene are MNHEY and SVGAGI. The CDR3 sequence is 15 residues long. The CDR3 is CASSYSSGLGTEAFF. The CDR3 DNA reads as TGTGCCAGCAGTTACTCATCCGGGCTCGGCACTGAAGCTTTCTTT.

The chain links TRBV25-1 to TRBJ2-7; D is undetermined. Trimming removed 11 bases at V and 2 bases at J, with 19 bases between. Germline assignment: CDR1 MGHDK and CDR2 SYGVNS. This CDR3 region has 14 residues. CDR3 amino acids: CAACGEKNTYEQYF. The CDR3, as DNA: TGTGCCGCCTGCGGAGAAAAAAACACCTACGAGCAGTACTTC.

The chain combines TRBV5-6 with TRBJ2-7, with D possibly being TRBD1 (6 bases). The CDR3 has 15 amino acids. Trimming left V 4 bases short and J 0 bases short, with 14 bases between. Germline CDR1 SGHDT, CDR2 YYEEEE. For the CDR3, the DNA is TGTGCCAGCAGCGCCGAAGAGGGGGACTCCTACGAGCAGTACTTC. Translation gives CASSAEEGDSYEQYF.

This clonotype was counted at least ten times. This chain connects TRBV11-2 to TRBJ1-6, with D possibly TRBD1 on 6 matching bases. Germline CDR1 is SGHAT and CDR2 is FQNNGV. This CDR3 comprises 16 residues. Between the trimmed V and J ends, which lost 2 bases and 5 bases, there was a span of 13 bases. The CDR3 here is CASSLRTGFDNSPLHF. The DNA for the CDR3 is TGTGCCAGCAGCTTACGTACAGGGTTCGATAATTCACCCCTCCACTTT.

The table lists this clonotype with a few counts. V and J are TRBV15 and TRBJ2-7; 12 bases agree with TRBD2. Trimming took 4 bases from V and 2 from J; bases not matched to a gene: 3. The V gene's germline CDR1 is LNHNV and CDR2 YYDKDF (reference sequence). CDR3 length: 15 amino acids. In DNA, the CDR3 is TGTGCCACCAGCAACCGACTAGCGGGAGCCTACGAGCAGTACTTC. Protein sequence: CATSNRLAGAYEQYF.

In the case of this clonotype: This may stem from a read error, because a much larger clone lies one nucleotide away. J is TRBJ2-7 and V is TRBV7-9; D not certain. CDR1 is SEHNR and CDR2 is FQNEAQ in the germline V gene (reference sequence). V was clipped by 5 bases and J by 3 bases, with 17 bases between them. This CDR3 comprises 15 residues. The CDR3 protein is CASSPASRDNYEQYF. DNA of the CDR3: TGTGCCAGCAGCCCCGCCAGCAGAGATAACTACGAGCAGTACTTC.